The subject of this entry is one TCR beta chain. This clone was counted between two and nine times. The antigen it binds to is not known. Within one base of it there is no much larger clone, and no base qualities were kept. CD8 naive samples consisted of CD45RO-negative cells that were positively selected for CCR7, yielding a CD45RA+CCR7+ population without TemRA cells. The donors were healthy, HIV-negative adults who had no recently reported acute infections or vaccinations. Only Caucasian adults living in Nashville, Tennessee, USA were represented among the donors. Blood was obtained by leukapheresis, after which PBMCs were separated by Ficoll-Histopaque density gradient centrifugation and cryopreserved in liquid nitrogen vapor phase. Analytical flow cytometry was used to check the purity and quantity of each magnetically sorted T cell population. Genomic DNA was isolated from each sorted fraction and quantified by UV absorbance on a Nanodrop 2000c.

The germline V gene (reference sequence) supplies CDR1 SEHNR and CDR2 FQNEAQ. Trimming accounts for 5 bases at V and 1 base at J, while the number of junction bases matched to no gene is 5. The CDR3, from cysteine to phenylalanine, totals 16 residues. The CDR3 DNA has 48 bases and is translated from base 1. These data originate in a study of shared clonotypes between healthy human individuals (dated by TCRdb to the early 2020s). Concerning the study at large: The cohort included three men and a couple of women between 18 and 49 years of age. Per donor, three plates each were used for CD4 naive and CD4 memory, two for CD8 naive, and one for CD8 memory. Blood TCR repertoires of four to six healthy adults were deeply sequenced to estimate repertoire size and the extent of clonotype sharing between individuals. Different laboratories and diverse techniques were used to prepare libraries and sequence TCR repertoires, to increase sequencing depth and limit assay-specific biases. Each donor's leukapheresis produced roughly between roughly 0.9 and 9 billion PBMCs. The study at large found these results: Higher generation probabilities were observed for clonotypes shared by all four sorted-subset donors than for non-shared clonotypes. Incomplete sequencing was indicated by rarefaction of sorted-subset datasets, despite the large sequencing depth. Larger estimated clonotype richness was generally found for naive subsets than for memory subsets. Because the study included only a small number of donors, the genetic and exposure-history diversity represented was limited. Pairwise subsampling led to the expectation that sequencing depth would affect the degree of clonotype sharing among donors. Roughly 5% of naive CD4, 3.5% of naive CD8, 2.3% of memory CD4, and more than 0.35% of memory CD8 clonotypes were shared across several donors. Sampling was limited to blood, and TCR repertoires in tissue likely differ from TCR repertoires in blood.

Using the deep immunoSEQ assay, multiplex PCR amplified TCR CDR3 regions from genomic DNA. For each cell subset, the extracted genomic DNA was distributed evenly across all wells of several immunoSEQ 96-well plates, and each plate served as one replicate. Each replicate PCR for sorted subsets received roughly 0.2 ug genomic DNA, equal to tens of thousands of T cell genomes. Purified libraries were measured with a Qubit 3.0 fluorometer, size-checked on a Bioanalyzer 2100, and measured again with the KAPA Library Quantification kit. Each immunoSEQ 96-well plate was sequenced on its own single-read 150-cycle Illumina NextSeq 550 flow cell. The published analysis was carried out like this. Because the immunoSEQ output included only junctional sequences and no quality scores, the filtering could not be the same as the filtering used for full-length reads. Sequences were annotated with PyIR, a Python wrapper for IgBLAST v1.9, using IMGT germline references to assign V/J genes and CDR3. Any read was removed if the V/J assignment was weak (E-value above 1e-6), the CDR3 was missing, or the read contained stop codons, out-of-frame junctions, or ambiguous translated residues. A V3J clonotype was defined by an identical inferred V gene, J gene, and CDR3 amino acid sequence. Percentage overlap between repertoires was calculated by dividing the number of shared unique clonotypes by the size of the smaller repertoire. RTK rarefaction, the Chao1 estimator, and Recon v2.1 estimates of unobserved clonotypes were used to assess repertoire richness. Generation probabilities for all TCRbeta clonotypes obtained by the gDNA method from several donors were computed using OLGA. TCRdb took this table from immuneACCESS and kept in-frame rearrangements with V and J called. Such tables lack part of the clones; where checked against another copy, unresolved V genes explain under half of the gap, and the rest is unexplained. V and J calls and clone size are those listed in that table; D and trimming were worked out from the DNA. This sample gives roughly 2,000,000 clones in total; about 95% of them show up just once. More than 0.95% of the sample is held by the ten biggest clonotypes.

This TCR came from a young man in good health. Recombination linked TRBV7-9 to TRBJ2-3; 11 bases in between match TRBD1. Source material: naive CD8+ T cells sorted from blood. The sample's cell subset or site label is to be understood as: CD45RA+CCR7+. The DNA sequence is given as TGTGCCAGCAGCCCGGACAGGGGGCAGGGCACAGATACGCAGTATTTT. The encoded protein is CASSPDRGQGTDTQYF.